A single sample is the source of the 27 T cell receptor beta chains below, sequenced in a study of blood T cells in healthy people across ages. Primed by a sample-barcoded 5' primer and a J-beta primer mix, a second PCR proceeded for about 6 to 12 cycles. One entry per CDR3 protein results from TCRdb running MiXCR on the 5' RACE reads. The table has roughly 680,000 distinct CDR3 sequences, more than 20% seen once. Sequenced material: blood. The receptor set was obtained from a man in his 70s in good health.

This chain connects TRBV5-1 to TRBJ1-1; a possible D gene is TRBD1 (6 bases). The CDR3 runs 15 residues. Germline assignment: CDR1 SGHRS and CDR2 YFSETQ. The V gene lost 4 bases and the J gene lost 0 bases, with 13 bases spanning the gap. The CDR3 spells CASSQGTSMNTEAFF. The CDR3 DNA follows: TGCGCCAGCAGCCAGGGGACTTCCATGAACACTGAAGCTTTCTTT.

The J gene is TRBJ2-4, the V gene TRBV4-2, with unresolved D. Trimming cost V 4 bases and J 2 bases, with 9 bases left between them. The germline V gene has CDR1 LGHNA and CDR2 YNFKEQ. The CDR3 covers 14 residues. CDR3 residues: CASSRGRTKNIQYF. The CDR3 nucleotides read TGTGCCAGCAGCCGCGGACGAACCAAAAACATTCAGTACTTC.

A few counts support this clonotype. The CDR3 is CSARTDRGRELFF. As DNA, the CDR3 is TGCAGTGCTAGAACGGACAGGGGGAGGGAGCTGTTTTTT. The chain carries TRBV20-1 and TRBJ2-2; TRBD1 matches 10 bases. The CDR3 spans 13 residues. V was pared by 2 bases and J by 9 bases, with 3 bases of the junction left unmatched. From germline, CDR1 is DFQATT and CDR2 SNEGSKA (reference sequence).

This clonotype was counted a single time. This chain uses TRBV10-3 with TRBJ2-5, with a possible D match to TRBD2 (5 bases). The ends were cut back, 0 bases at V and 2 bases at J, with 7 bases in the middle. The V gene's germline CDR1 is ENHRY and CDR2 SYGVKD. CDR3 size: 14 residues. DNA of the CDR3: TGTGCCATCAGTGAGTCAAGCGGACAAGAGACCCAGTACTTC. It yields the protein CAISESSGQETQYF.

This clonotype showed up just a few times. This chain uses TRBV20-1 with TRBJ2-7; TRBD2 agrees at 9 bases. V lost 0 bases, J lost 2 bases, and 17 bases stayed unmatched. CDR3 length: 19 amino acids. Per germline, CDR1 DFQATT and CDR2 SNEGSKA (reference sequence). CDR3 loop: CSARDPGRLAGINTYEQYF. In DNA, the CDR3 is TGCAGTGCTAGAGATCCGGGGCGGCTAGCGGGAATCAATACCTACGAGCAGTACTTC.

The chain recombines TRBV7-2 with TRBJ2-5; D not resolved. The J call may be mistaken, given a closer DNA end match to TRBJ2-7. The CDR3 spans 14 residues. Germline V gives CDR1 SGHTA, CDR2 FQGNSA. CDR3 sequence: CASSLGHTIYEQYF. The DNA of the CDR3 is TGTGCCAGCAGCTTAGGCCACACAATCTACGAGCAGTACTTC.

This chain links TRBV20-1 with TRBJ2-5; 8 nucleotides match TRBD1. V shed 2 bases and J 4 bases; nucleotides not matched to a gene: 9. The length of the CDR3 is 15 residues. CDR1 is DFQATT, CDR2 SNEGSKA, per germline (reference sequence). The CDR3 spells CSARHPDRALETQYF. The CDR3 DNA sequence: TGCAGTGCTAGACACCCGGACAGGGCGTTAGAGACCCAGTACTTC.

Here the CDR3 DNA reads TGCGCCAGCAGCCCACTTTTGGGACAGGGAGGGGATCAGCCCCAGCATTTT. Translation: CASSPLLGQGGDQPQHF. The gene calls are TRBV4-1 and TRBJ1-5; 9 positions match TRBD1. V was clipped by 4 bases and J by 5 bases; unmatched bases: 12. Germline values: CDR1 MGHRA, CDR2 YSYEKL. This CDR3 spans 17 amino acids.

This clonotype occurred a few times. CDR3 sequence reads: CASPLIPFGRTTQYF. CDR3 DNA: TGTGCCAGCCCTTTAATCCCCTTCGGCAGAACGACCCAGTACTTC. J is TRBJ2-5 and V is TRBV28, with D unclear. The ends were cut back, 8 bases at V and 7 bases at J, with 23 bases in the middle. This CDR3 has 15 amino acids. Germline CDR1 and CDR2: MDHEN and SYDVKM. Complete variable domain (other parts from reference TRBV28 and TRBJ2-5): DVKVTQSSRYLVKRTGEKVFLECVQDMDHENMFWYRQDPGLGLRLIYFSYDVKMKEKGDIPEGYSVSREKKERFSLILESASTNQTSMYLCASPLIPFGRTTQYFGPGTRLLVL.

The chain carries TRBV20-1 and TRBJ2-1, with D unclear. Trimming pared 3 bases from V and 12 bases from J, leaving 12 bases between. The CDR3 is 11 amino acids. The germline V gene encodes CDR1 DFQATT and CDR2 SNEGSKA (reference sequence). CDR3 in DNA: TGCAGTGCTAGGGCGCCAATCGGGCAGTTCTTC. Protein product: CSARAPIGQFF.

In its sample, this clonotype was seen many times. The gene calls are TRBV6-6 and TRBJ2-1; a possible D gene is TRBD2 (5 bases). In germline, CDR1 is MNHNY, CDR2 SVGAGI (reference sequence). V was trimmed by 4 bases and J by 9 bases, leaving 7 bases between them. The CDR3 runs 11 residues. The CDR3 DNA reads TGTGCCAGCAGTTCCGCGGGTGAGCAGTTCTTC. Amino acid sequence: CASSSAGEQFF.

The chain recombines TRBV19 with TRBJ2-5; D is unresolved. The J call may not be correct, given that the DNA end is closer to TRBJ2-7. From germline, CDR1 is LNHDA and CDR2 SQIVND (reference sequence). The CDR3 covers 13 residues. CDR3 in amino acids: CASSIPGPYEQYF. CDR3 nucleotide sequence: TGTGCCAGTAGTATCCCGGGCCCCTACGAGCAGTACTTC.

In the case of this clonotype: The junction and the germline gene differ at one end; a read error may be behind it. J is TRBJ2-1 and V is TRBV27; D not certain. TRBJ2-5 explains the end of the DNA better; the J call may be wrong. Germline CDR1 reads MNHEY; CDR2 reads SMNVEV (reference sequence). The CDR3 spans 13 residues. The CDR3 sequence is CASSPGGQGTQYF. The CDR3 DNA follows: TGTGCCAGCAGTCCGGGCGGCCAAGGGACCCAGTACTTC.

The chain uses TRBV20-1 and TRBJ2-7; D gene unclear. The V end lost 1 base, the J end lost 6 bases, and 10 bases lay between the germline ends. The germline V gene encodes CDR1 DFQATT and CDR2 SNEGSKA (reference sequence). The CDR3 has 12 residues. CDR3 in DNA: TGCAGTGCTAGAGCCGAATTTGGCGAGCAGTACTTC. Translation: CSARAEFGEQYF.

This clonotype has more than one count but fewer than ten. The J gene is TRBJ1-5, the V gene TRBV20-1; D remains unclear. The CDR3 contains 17 residues. Between the trimmed V and J ends, which lost 1 base and 0 bases, there was a span of 16 bases. The germline CDR1 and CDR2 sequences are DFQATT and SNEGSKA (reference sequence). This CDR3 reads CSARADVLGNSNQPQHF. The CDR3 region has the DNA TGCAGTGCTAGAGCCGATGTACTGGGTAATAGCAATCAGCCCCAGCATTTT.

The chain links TRBV29-1 to TRBJ1-2; no firm D call. Germline CDR1 reads SQVTM; CDR2 reads ANQGSEA. This CDR3 is 12 amino acids long. Trimming took 4 bases from V and 4 from J, leaving 10 bases between them. The chain's CDR3 is CSVVSRIYGYTF. The CDR3 nucleotides read TGCAGCGTTGTATCTCGAATCTATGGCTACACCTTC.

The chain uses TRBV27 and TRBJ2-1, with D maybe TRBD2 (6 bases). The DNA matches TRBJ2-5 better at its end, which makes the J call doubtful. Germline assignment: CDR1 MNHEY and CDR2 SMNVEV (reference sequence). This CDR3 is 14 amino acids long. CDR3 residues: CASSLGREVETQYF. DNA for the CDR3: TGTGCCAGCAGTTTAGGAAGGGAGGTGGAGACCCAGTACTTC.

There are a few counts of this clonotype. The genes are TRBV6-1 and TRBJ2-1, with D uncertain. This CDR3 spans 11 amino acids. The germline gives CDR1 MNHNS, CDR2 SASEGT. With 2 bases removed from V and 11 bases from J, the gap between germline ends came to 7 bases. The CDR3 DNA is TGTGCCAGCAGTGAATTAATAAAGCAGTTCTTC. It translates to CASSELIKQFF.

The V gene is TRBV7-9, the J gene TRBJ1-5, with unresolved D. The CDR3 loop spans 12 amino acids. Germline V gives CDR1 SEHNR, CDR2 FQNEAQ (reference sequence). V lost 1 base, J lost 7 bases, and 5 bases lay in between. The CDR3 spells CASSLDVQPQHF. CDR3 nucleotides: TGTGCCAGCAGCTTAGACGTGCAGCCCCAGCATTTT.

The rearrangement uses TRBV12-3 or TRBV12-4 and TRBJ2-5, with 13 positions matching TRBD2. Gene TRBJ2-1 matches the end of the DNA better, so the J call may be wrong. The CDR3 is 13 amino acids. The CDR3 sequence: CASWTSGRDEQFF. CDR3 bases: TGTGCCAGCTGGACTAGCGGGAGAGATGAGCAGTTCTTC.

The rearrangement links TRBV12-3 or TRBV12-4 to TRBJ2-1; 9 nucleotides match TRBD2. There are 15 residues in the CDR3. Trimming removed 4 bases from V and 8 bases from J; junction bases left unmatched: 9. This chain's CDR3 is CASSSAGGGLDEQFF. The DNA for the CDR3 is TGTGCCAGCAGTTCAGCGGGAGGAGGTTTGGATGAGCAGTTCTTC.

The V and J genes are TRBV4-1 and TRBJ1-6; a weak D match, TRBD1 (5 bases). This CDR3 region has 13 residues. V was shortened by 6 bases and J by 9 bases, with 12 bases between the two germline ends. Germline V gene lookup returns CDR1 MGHRA and CDR2 YSYEKL. The CDR3 loop is CASRLGVSSPLHF. CDR3 DNA: TGCGCCAGCAGGTTAGGGGTTAGTTCACCCCTCCACTTT.

V usage is TRBV2 and J usage is TRBJ2-1, with TRBD2 matching 13 bases. V lost 5 bases, J lost 6 bases, and 7 bases stayed unmatched. Germline V CDR1 and CDR2: SNHLY, FYNNEI. CDR3 length: 16 residues. The CDR3: CASSRTSGRARNEQFF. The DNA of the CDR3 is TGTGCCAGCAGTCGAACTAGCGGGAGGGCTCGCAATGAGCAGTTCTTC.

The rearrangement links TRBV20-1 to TRBJ1-1; possibly TRBD1 for D (5 bases). The CDR3 length is 13 residues. The V end lost 3 bases, the J end lost 1 base, and 9 bases lay between the germline ends. Germline CDR1 and CDR2: DFQATT and SNEGSKA (reference sequence). DNA for the CDR3: TGCAGTGCTAGTTCCGACAGGAACACTGAAGCTTTCTTT. Protein: CSASSDRNTEAFF.

The rearrangement joins TRBV30 to TRBJ1-2; 10 bases line up with TRBD1. Germline trimming cut 6 bases from V and 7 bases from J; bases unmatched to any gene: 5. This CDR3 is 12 amino acids long. CDR1 is GTSNPN and CDR2 is SVGIG in the germline V gene (reference sequence). DNA for the CDR3: TGTGCCTGCGACAGGGGGCTTGGTGGCTACACCTTC. It codes for CACDRGLGGYTF. The variable domain in full, completed from reference TRBV30 and TRBJ1-2, reads SQTIHQWPATLVQPVGSPLSLECTVEGTSNPNLYWYRQAAGRGLQLLFYSVGIGQISSEVPQNLSASRPQDRQFILSSKKLLLSDSGFYLCACDRGLGGYTFGSGTRLTVV.

The rearrangement joins TRBV4-3 to TRBJ2-1; 13 bases line up with TRBD2. V lost 1 base, J lost 7 bases, and 16 bases stayed unmatched. The CDR3 spans 20 residues. Looked up from germline, CDR1 is LGHNA and CDR2 is YSLEER. The CDR3 DNA is TGCGCCAGCAGCCAAGTTGCAGGGGCGACTAGCGGGAGGACGGGTAATGAGCAGTTCTTC. This codes for CASSQVAGATSGRTGNEQFF.

V gene TRBV29-1 combines with J gene TRBJ2-1; unclear D gene. Germline CDR1 SQVTM, CDR2 ANQGSEA. V lost 2 bases to trimming and J lost 8 bases, with 7 bases between them. The CDR3 consists of 11 residues. The CDR3 protein is CSVERVDEQFF. CDR3 nucleotide sequence: TGCAGCGTTGAACGGGTGGATGAGCAGTTCTTC.